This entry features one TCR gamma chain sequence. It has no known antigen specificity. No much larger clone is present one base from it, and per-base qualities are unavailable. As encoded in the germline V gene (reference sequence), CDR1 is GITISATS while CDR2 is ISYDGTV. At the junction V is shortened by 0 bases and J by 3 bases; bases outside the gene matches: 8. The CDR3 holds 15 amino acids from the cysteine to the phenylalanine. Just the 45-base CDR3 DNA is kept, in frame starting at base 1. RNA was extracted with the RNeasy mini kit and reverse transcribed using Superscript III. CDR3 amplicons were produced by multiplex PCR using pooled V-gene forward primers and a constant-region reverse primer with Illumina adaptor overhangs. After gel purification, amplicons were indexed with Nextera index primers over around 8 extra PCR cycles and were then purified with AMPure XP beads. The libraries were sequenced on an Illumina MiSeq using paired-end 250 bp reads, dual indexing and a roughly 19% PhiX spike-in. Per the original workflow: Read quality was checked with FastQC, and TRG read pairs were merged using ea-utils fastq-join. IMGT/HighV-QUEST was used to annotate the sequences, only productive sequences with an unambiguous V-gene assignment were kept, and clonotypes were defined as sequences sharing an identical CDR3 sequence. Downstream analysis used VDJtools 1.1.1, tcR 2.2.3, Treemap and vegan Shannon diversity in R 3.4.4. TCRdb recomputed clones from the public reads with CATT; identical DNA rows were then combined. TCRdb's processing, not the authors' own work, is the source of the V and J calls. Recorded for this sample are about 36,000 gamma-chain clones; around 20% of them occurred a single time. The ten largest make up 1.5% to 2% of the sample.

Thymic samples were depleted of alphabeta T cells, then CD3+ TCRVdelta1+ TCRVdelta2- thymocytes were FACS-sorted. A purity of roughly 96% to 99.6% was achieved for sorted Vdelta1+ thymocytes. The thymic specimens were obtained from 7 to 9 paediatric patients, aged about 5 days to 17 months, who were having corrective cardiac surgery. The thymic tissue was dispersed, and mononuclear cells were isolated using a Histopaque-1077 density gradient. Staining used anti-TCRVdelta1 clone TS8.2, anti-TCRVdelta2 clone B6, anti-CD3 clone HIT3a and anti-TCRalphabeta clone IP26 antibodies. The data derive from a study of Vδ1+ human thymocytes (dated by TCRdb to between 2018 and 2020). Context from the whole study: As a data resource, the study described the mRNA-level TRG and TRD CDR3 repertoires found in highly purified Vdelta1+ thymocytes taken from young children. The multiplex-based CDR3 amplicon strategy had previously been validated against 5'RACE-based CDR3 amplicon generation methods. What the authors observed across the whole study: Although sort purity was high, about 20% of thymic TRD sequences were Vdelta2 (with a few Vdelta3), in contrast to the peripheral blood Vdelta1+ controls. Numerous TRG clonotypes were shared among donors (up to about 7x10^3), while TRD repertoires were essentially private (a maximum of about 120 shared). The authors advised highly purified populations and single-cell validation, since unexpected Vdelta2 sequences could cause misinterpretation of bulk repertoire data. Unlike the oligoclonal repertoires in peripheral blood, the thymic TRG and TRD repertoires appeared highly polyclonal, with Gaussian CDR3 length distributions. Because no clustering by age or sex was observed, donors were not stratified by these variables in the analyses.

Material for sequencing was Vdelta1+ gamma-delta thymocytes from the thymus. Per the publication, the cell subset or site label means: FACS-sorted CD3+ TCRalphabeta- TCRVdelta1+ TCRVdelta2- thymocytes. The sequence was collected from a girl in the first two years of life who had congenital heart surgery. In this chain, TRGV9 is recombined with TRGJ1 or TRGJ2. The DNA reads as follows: TGTGCCTTGTGGGAGGTGCGGTTTGGTTATTATAAGAAACTCTTT. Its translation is CALWEVRFGYYKKLF.